What follows are 9 T cell receptor beta chains derived from one specimen sequenced in a study of Graves' ophthalmopathy and Graves' hyperthyroidism. RNA transcripts were the template, and TCR beta CDR3 regions were amplified from them. Second-round multiplex PCR followed a first-round RT-PCR using HTBI primers. MiXCR, run by TCRdb on the multiplex PCR reads, gives a single entry per CDR3 protein. The sample has around 1.1 million distinct CDR3 sequences, less than 45% seen once. Sequenced sample: peripheral blood or thyroid tissue (not recorded which). These receptors were taken from an adult man with Graves' hyperthyroidism.

The chain employs TRBV20-1 and TRBJ1-2, with a weak D call TRBD1 (5 bases). Trimming shortened V by 0 bases and J by 6 bases, and 14 bases separated the two germline ends. From germline, CDR1 is DFQATT and CDR2 SNEGSKA (reference sequence). This CDR3 region has 14 residues. The CDR3, as DNA: TGCAGTGCTAGAGATTGGGGCAGGGCGCATGGCTACACCTTC. The encoded protein is CSARDWGRAHGYTF.

Remarks on this clonotype: A read error is possible here, since a much larger clone lies one base away. The V and J genes are TRBV7-2 and TRBJ1-3; tentatively, D is TRBD1 (6 bases). The length of the CDR3 is 19 residues. Per germline, CDR1 SGHTA and CDR2 FQGNSA. V dropped 5 bases and J dropped 0 bases, with 23 bases sitting between them. In DNA, the CDR3 is TGTGCCAGCAGCACTAGGTGGGGACAACACGACGCCTCTGGAAACACCATATATTTT. Encoded protein: CASSTRWGQHDASGNTIYF.

This chain links TRBV9 with TRBJ2-5; D gene ambiguous. This CDR3 comprises 13 residues. V was pared by 4 bases and J by 9 bases, with 16 bases between. CDR1 and CDR2 from the germline V gene are SGDLS and YYNGEE. Here the CDR3 reads CASSPRTPQAQYF. CDR3 coding DNA: TGTGCCAGCAGCCCCCGGACCCCGCAGGCCCAGTACTTC.

This clonotype has a count of ten or more. The chain combines TRBV5-6 with TRBJ2-5; D remains ambiguous. Trimming removed 4 bases from V and 4 bases from J, with 14 bases in between. Germline values: CDR1 SGHDT, CDR2 YYEEEE. The CDR3 is made up of 14 amino acids. CDR3 coding DNA: TGTGCCAGCAGCCAGGACCCGACCGTAGAGACCCAGTACTTC. This codes for CASSQDPTVETQYF.

For the CDR3, the DNA is TGTGCCATCAGTGGGGTGTCAGGGTCCTCCTACGAGCAGTACTTC. This codes for CAISGVSGSSYEQYF. The chain employs TRBV10-3 and TRBJ2-7; weak D call: TRBD1 (5 bases). The CDR3 length is 15 residues. The V and J ends lost 4 bases and 0 bases respectively, with 13 bases between them. Germline V CDR1 and CDR2: ENHRY, SYGVKD.

Written as DNA, the CDR3 is TGTGCCAGCAGGCAGGTTGCCACTGAAGCTTTCTTT. Translating gives CASRQVATEAFF. The rearrangement joins TRBV6-2 or TRBV6-3 to TRBJ1-1; D remains ambiguous. V dropped 6 bases and J dropped 4 bases, with 9 bases sitting between them. The CDR3 sequence is 12 residues long. The germline V gene encodes CDR1 MNHEY and CDR2 SVGEGT.

The chain recombines TRBV7-9 with TRBJ2-7, with no clear D. Trimming stripped 3 bases from V and 6 bases from J, with 9 bases between. CDR3 length: 12 residues. CDR1 and CDR2 (germline): SEHNR, FQNEAQ (reference sequence). DNA for the CDR3: TGTGCCAGCAGCTTGTGGTCGGTCGAGCAGTACTTC. It codes for CASSLWSVEQYF.

This clonotype was counted many times. The V gene is TRBV12-3 or TRBV12-4, the J gene TRBJ1-6, with D perhaps TRBD1 (6 bases). This CDR3 region has 13 residues. The V and J ends lost 5 bases and 9 bases respectively, with 11 bases between them. CDR3 region: CASSGTRGSPLHF. CDR3 nucleotides: TGTGCCAGCAGTGGGACCAGGGGTTCACCCCTCCACTTT.

This clonotype came up once. This may arise from a read error, as a much more abundant clone is one base away. The J gene is TRBJ2-7, the V gene TRBV10-3; TRBD2 matches at 8 bases. This CDR3 is 12 amino acids long. Per germline, CDR1 ENHRY and CDR2 SYGVKD. The CDR3 DNA reads as TGTGCCACCAGTGGGACTAGGCACGAGCAGTACTTC. It translates to CATSGTRHEQYF.